The 24 T cell receptor beta chains given below trace back to one sample, sequenced in a study of blood T cell repertoires in COVID-19 (dated by TCRdb to 2018 to 2020). Library preparation employed the immunoSEQ multiplex PCR assay. TCRdb took this table from immuneACCESS and kept in-frame rearrangements with V and J called. Such tables lack part of the clones; where checked against another copy, unresolved V genes explain under half of the gap, and the rest is unexplained. This sample is represented by hundreds of thousands of clones; roughly 84% of them were singletons. 5.5% to 7.5% of the sample is taken by the ten largest. The sequencing input was PBMCs or T cells enriched from blood (not recorded which). These receptors all stem from a middle-aged woman who had recovered from COVID-19.

The chain uses TRBV19 and TRBJ2-1, with 8 bases identical to TRBD2. V shed 8 bases and J 0 bases; nucleotides not matched to a gene: 9. The CDR3 sequence is 16 residues long. Germline V CDR1 and CDR2: LNHDA, SQIVND (reference sequence). The CDR3 protein is CASREGGVSSYNEQFF. Written as DNA, the CDR3 is TGTGCCAGTCGGGAGGGCGGGGTTAGCTCCTACAATGAGCAGTTCTTC. The entire variable domain, with the rest obtained from reference TRBV19 and TRBJ2-1, is as follows: DGGITQSPKYLFRKEGQNVTLSCEQNLNHDAMYWYRQDPGQGLRLIYYSQIVNDFQKGDIAEGYSVSREKKESFPLTVTSAQKNPTAFYLCASREGGVSSYNEQFFGPGTRLTVL.

The gene calls are TRBV30 and TRBJ1-4; 8 bases agree with TRBD1. This CDR3 has 14 residues. J lost 8 bases, V lost 2 bases, and 7 bases had no gene match. Germline assignment: CDR1 GTSNPN and CDR2 SVGIG (reference sequence). CDR3 DNA sequence: TGTGCCTGGAGTTGGGGACAGGCTGGAGAAAAACTGTTTTTT. It encodes CAWSWGQAGEKLFF.

The gene calls are TRBV18 and TRBJ2-1; 8 nucleotides align to TRBD2. The CDR3 consists of 16 residues. Trimming removed 2 bases from V and 6 bases from J; junction bases left unmatched: 9. Looked up from germline, CDR1 is KGHSH and CDR2 is LQKENI. CDR3 sequence: CASSPVSGTRFNEQFF. CDR3 in DNA: TGTGCCAGCTCACCAGTATCCGGGACTAGATTCAATGAGCAGTTCTTC.

This clone showed up just a few times. The J gene is TRBJ1-2, the V gene TRBV30, with D tentatively TRBD1 (5 bases). V shed 0 bases and J shed 3 bases, with 8 bases lying between them. Germline CDR1 reads GTSNPN; CDR2 reads SVGIG (reference sequence). This CDR3 is 13 amino acids long. The CDR3 DNA reads TGTGCCTGGAGTGTATCCAGGGACTATGGCTACACCTTC. Its translation is CAWSVSRDYGYTF.

The chain is built from TRBV28 and TRBJ1-5, with D maybe TRBD1 (6 bases). Germline V gives CDR1 MDHEN, CDR2 SYDVKM. CDR3 length: 13 amino acids. Trimming removed 5 bases at V and 4 bases at J, with 9 bases between. CDR3 bases: TGTGCCAGCAGTGACAGGTTAAATCAGCCCCAGCATTTT. Amino acid sequence: CASSDRLNQPQHF.

V usage is TRBV5-1 and J usage is TRBJ1-1; a possible D gene is TRBD1 (5 bases). CDR3 length equals 14 residues. V was pared by 2 bases and J by 4 bases, with 12 bases between. Germline CDR1 SGHRS, CDR2 YFSETQ. CDR3 sequence reads: CASSLRLGGTEAFF. The CDR3 DNA is TGCGCCAGCAGCTTACGTTTGGGGGGCACTGAAGCTTTCTTT.

This clone was detected only a few times. The chain uses TRBV9 and TRBJ2-1; 9 bases align to TRBD2. V lost 4 bases and J lost 9; bases outside the gene matches: 5. The germline V gene encodes CDR1 SGDLS and CDR2 YYNGEE. The CDR3 has 13 amino acids. The chain's CDR3 is CASSLSGRSEQFF. CDR3 bases: TGTGCCAGCAGCCTTAGCGGGAGAAGTGAGCAGTTCTTC.

This chain links TRBV28 with TRBJ1-2; 7 bases align to TRBD1. CDR3 length equals 14 residues. Germline V gene sequence: CDR1 MDHEN, CDR2 SYDVKM. Losses at the gene ends were 5 bases for V and 2 bases for J; bases not matched to a gene: 5. CDR3 amino acids: CASSRLRGNYGYTF. The DNA of the CDR3 is TGTGCCAGCAGTCGGCTCAGGGGGAACTATGGCTACACCTTC.

This chain joins TRBV28 and TRBJ1-2; 9 positions agree with TRBD1. Germline CDR1 reads MDHEN; CDR2 reads SYDVKM. V dropped 2 bases and J dropped 7; count of bases not matched to a gene: 5. This CDR3 region has 14 residues. In DNA, the CDR3 is TGTGCCAGCAGTTTAGACAGGGGGATGGGTGGCTACACCTTC. It is translated as CASSLDRGMGGYTF.

The chain joins TRBV5-6 to TRBJ1-2; TRBD1 matches at 11 bases. The CDR3 spans 15 residues. Per the germline V gene, CDR1 is SGHDT and CDR2 is YYEEEE. After removal of 4 bases from V and 2 bases from J, the junction contained 4 bases not matched to a gene. CDR3 coding DNA: TGTGCCAGCAGCGCCGGGACAGGGGGAAACTATGGCTACACCTTC. Amino acids: CASSAGTGGNYGYTF.

The V and J genes are TRBV6-5 and TRBJ1-1; D perhaps matches TRBD1 (5 bases). CDR3 length: 14 amino acids. The germline V gene encodes CDR1 MNHEY and CDR2 SVGAGI. Trimming stripped 2 bases from V and 0 bases from J, with 7 bases between. In DNA, the CDR3 is TGTGCCAGCAGTTACGGAGGGGTGAACACTGAAGCTTTCTTT. This sequence encodes CASSYGGVNTEAFF.

This clone has a single count. This rearrangement joins TRBV12-1 to TRBJ1-2; the table's D call, TRBD1, has no DNA check behind it. TRBV12-1 is a pseudogene. The CDR3 consists of 16 residues. In nucleotides, the CDR3 is TGTGCCAGCAGCCCGCCCGTTGACAGGGGGCGGGATGGCTACACCTTC. The encoded protein is CASSPPVDRGRDGYTF.

The chain carries TRBV29-1 and TRBJ2-1; possibly TRBD2 for D (5 bases). The CDR3 runs 15 residues. Germline CDR1 reads SQVTM; CDR2 reads ANQGSEA. V shed 1 base and J shed 6 bases, with 16 bases lying between them. The CDR3 is CSVEVGSKRSNEQFF. The CDR3 DNA is TGCAGCGTTGAAGTTGGGTCCAAGCGGTCCAATGAGCAGTTCTTC.

This clone has just a few counts. The chain uses TRBV28 and TRBJ2-7, with D perhaps TRBD1 (5 bases). V lost 3 bases to trimming and J lost 2 bases, with 11 bases between them. CDR1 and CDR2 from the germline V gene are MDHEN and SYDVKM. The length of the CDR3 is 14 residues. The CDR3: CASSFQQGTYEQYF. CDR3 bases: TGTGCCAGCAGTTTTCAGCAGGGAACCTACGAGCAGTACTTC.

This chain links TRBV5-4 with TRBJ2-1; 7 bases map to TRBD2. This CDR3 is 17 amino acids long. Losses at the gene ends were 4 bases for V and 6 bases for J; bases not matched to a gene: 16. CDR1 and CDR2 from the germline V gene are SGHNT and YYREEE (reference sequence). The DNA of the CDR3 is TGTGCCAGCAGCCGCTTTGGGGGGGTAGGGGTACCCAATGAGCAGTTCTTC. It specifies CASSRFGGVGVPNEQFF.

The V call is TRBV3-1 (or the pseudogene TRBV3-2), the J call TRBJ2-2; 7 positions match TRBD1. The V and J ends lost 4 bases and 6 bases, in that order; junction bases with no gene match: 2. Per germline, CDR1 LGHDT and CDR2 YNNKEL (reference sequence). This CDR3 comprises 13 residues. The CDR3 DNA follows: TGTGCCAGCAGCCTCGGGACAGCCGGGGAGCTGTTTTTT. Its protein is CASSLGTAGELFF.

The CDR3 loop reads CASSYSSGIQPQHF. CDR3 sequence (DNA): TGTGCCAGCAGTTACTCATCCGGGATTCAGCCCCAGCATTTT. The genes are TRBV6-5 and TRBJ1-5; no firm D call. From germline, CDR1 is MNHEY and CDR2 SVGAGI. The CDR3 length is 14 residues. Trimming shortened V by 0 bases and J by 6 bases, and 9 bases separated the two germline ends.

V usage is TRBV27 and J usage is TRBJ2-7; the D gene is possibly TRBD1 (6 bases). Trimming cost V 6 bases and J 5 bases, with 23 bases left between them. The CDR3 has 16 residues. Per germline, CDR1 MNHEY and CDR2 SMNVEV (reference sequence). CDR3 sequence (DNA): TGTGCCAGCAGGGACTTTACAGGGAGCCCCTTTGACGAGCAGTACTTC. It translates to CASRDFTGSPFDEQYF.

The CDR3 DNA follows: TGTGCCAGCAGTCGAGACAGGAACACTGAAGCTTTCTTT. As protein: CASSRDRNTEAFF. The chain is built from TRBV2 and TRBJ1-1; TRBD1 is a possible D gene (5 bases). V was cut by 5 bases and J by 1 base, with 8 bases left in between. The V gene's germline CDR1 is SNHLY and CDR2 FYNNEI. The CDR3 extends over 13 amino acids.

The rearrangement joins TRBV24-1 to TRBJ2-2; a possible D gene is TRBD2 (5 bases). From germline, CDR1 is KGHDR and CDR2 SFDVKD. There are 16 residues in the CDR3. Trimming stripped 0 bases from V and 4 bases from J, with 11 bases between. In DNA form, the CDR3 reads TGTGCCACCAGTGATTTGTCGGGTCGGGGCACCGGGGAGCTGTTTTTT. Its translation is CATSDLSGRGTGELFF.

J is TRBJ2-6 and V is TRBV7-8; D is undetermined. Germline-derived CDR1 and CDR2 are SGHVS and FQNEAQ. The length of the CDR3 is 16 residues. Trimming left V 0 bases short and J 4 bases short, with 10 bases between. The CDR3 region has the DNA TGTGCCAGCAGCTTAGCAATTTCATCCGGGGCCAACGTCCTGACTTTC. Translation gives CASSLAISSGANVLTF.

The chain joins TRBV4-2 to TRBJ1-2; 7 bases match TRBD1. V gave up 2 bases and J gave up 4 bases; unmatched junction bases: 7. Germline assignment: CDR1 LGHNA and CDR2 YNFKEQ. This CDR3 region has 15 residues. CDR3 DNA: TGTGCCAGCAGCCAACCGGGACAGACTGCCTATGGCTACACCTTC. Its protein is CASSQPGQTAYGYTF.

The gene calls are TRBV29-1 and TRBJ1-2, with 7 bases aligning to TRBD1. The CDR3 extends over 13 amino acids. The trim removed 7 bases at V and 6 bases at J, leaving 11 bases unmatched. Germline values: CDR1 SQVTM, CDR2 ANQGSEA. CDR3: CSALTGRFDGYTF. CDR3 DNA: TGCAGCGCCCTGACAGGGAGGTTCGATGGCTACACCTTC.

V usage is TRBV3-1 (or the pseudogene TRBV3-2) and J usage is TRBJ2-5, with D unclear. Trimming pared 4 bases from V and 5 bases from J, leaving 8 bases between. This CDR3 is 12 amino acids long. Germline V gives CDR1 LGHDT, CDR2 YNNKEL (reference sequence). CDR3 sequence (DNA): TGTGCCAGCAGCCGCCCTCAGGAGACCCAGTACTTC. Amino acid sequence: CASSRPQETQYF.